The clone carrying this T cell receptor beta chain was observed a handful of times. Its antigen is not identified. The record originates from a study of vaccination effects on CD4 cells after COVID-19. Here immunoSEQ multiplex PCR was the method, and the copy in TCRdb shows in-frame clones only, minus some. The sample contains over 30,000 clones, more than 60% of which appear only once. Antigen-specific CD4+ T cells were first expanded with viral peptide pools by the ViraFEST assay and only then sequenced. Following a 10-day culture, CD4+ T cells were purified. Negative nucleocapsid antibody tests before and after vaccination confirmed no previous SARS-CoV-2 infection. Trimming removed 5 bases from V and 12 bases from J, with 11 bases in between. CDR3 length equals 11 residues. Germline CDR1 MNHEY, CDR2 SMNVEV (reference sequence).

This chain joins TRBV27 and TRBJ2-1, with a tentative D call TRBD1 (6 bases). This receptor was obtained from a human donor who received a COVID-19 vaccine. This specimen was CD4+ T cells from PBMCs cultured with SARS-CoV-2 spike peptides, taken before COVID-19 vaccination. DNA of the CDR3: TGTGCCAGCAGTACAGGGTTAGGGCAGTTCTTC. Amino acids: CASSTGLGQFF.